This entry is about one TCR beta chain. The target antigen is unknown. This CDR3 is built from 15 residues. CDR1 is LNHDA and CDR2 is SQIVND in the germline V gene (reference sequence). The V gene lost 5 bases and the J gene lost 0 bases, with 11 bases spanning the gap. The data originate from a study of T cell responses to AZD1222 COVID-19 vaccine. General study findings and limits: Spike-specific TCR breadth and depth grew following two AZD1222 doses.

Libraries were prepared by immunoSEQ multiplex PCR; TCRdb keeps only in-frame clonotypes and omits some of them. The repertoire holds hundreds of thousands of clones, with roughly 93% as singletons. The sample was peripheral blood, taken 28 days after the second AZD1222 dose. This TCR was sampled from an adult who received the AZD1222 COVID-19 vaccine. This chain links TRBV19 with TRBJ2-1; D is undetermined. CDR3 residues: CASSLAMISYNEQFF. The CDR3 nucleotides read TGTGCCAGTAGTCTCGCGATGATCTCCTACAATGAGCAGTTCTTC.